Detailed here is one T cell receptor (beta chain). This record belongs to a study of blood T cell repertoires in COVID-19. Some clones are missing from TCRdb's copy, which holds only in-frame ones; the method was immunoSEQ multiplex PCR. Of tens of thousands of clones listed, 80% to 90% were seen once; the top ten hold approximately 8.8%. Sequencing was performed on peripheral blood. The receptor was isolated from a woman between 65 and 79 years old with acute or convalescent COVID-19.

The CDR3 reads CATLSGQRNTGELFF. CDR3 sequence (DNA): TGTGCCACCCTGTCTGGACAGCGGAACACCGGGGAGCTGTTTTTT. The rearrangement uses TRBV28 and TRBJ2-2; TRBD1 might be the D (6 bases). Germline V lookup: CDR1 MDHEN, CDR2 SYDVKM. Trimming cost V 10 bases and J 1 base, with 16 bases left between them. This CDR3 is built from 15 residues. Complete variable domain (other parts from reference TRBV28 and TRBJ2-2): DVKVTQSSRYLVKRTGEKVFLECVQDMDHENMFWYRQDPGLGLRLIYFSYDVKMKEKGDIPEGYSVSREKKERFSLILESASTNQTSMYLCATLSGQRNTGELFFGEGSRLTVL.